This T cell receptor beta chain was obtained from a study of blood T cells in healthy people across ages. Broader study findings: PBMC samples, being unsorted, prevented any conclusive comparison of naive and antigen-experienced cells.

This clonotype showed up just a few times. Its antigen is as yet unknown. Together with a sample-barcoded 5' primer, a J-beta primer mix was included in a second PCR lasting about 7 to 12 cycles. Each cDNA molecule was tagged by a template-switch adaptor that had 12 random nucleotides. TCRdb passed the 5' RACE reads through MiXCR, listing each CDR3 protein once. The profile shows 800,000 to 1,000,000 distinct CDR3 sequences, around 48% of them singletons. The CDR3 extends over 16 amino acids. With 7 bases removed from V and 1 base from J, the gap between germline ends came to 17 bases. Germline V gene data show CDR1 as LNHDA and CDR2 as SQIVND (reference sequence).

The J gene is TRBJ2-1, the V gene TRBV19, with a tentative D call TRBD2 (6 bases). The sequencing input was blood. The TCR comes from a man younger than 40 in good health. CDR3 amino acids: CASTRIGGGSYNEQFF. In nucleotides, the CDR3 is TGTGCCAGTACACGGATCGGGGGAGGTTCCTACAATGAGCAGTTCTTC.